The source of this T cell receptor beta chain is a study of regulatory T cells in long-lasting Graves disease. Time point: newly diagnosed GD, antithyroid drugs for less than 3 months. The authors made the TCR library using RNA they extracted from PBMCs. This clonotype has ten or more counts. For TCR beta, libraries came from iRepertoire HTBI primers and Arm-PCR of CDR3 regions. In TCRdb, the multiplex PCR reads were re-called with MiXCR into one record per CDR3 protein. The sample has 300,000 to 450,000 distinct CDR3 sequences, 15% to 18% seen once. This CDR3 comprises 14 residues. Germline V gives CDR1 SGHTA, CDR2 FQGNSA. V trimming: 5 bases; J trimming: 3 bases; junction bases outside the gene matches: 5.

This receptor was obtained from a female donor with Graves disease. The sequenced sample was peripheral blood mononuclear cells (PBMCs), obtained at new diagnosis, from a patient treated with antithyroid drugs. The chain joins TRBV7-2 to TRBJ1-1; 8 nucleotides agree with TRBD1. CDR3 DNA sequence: TGTGCCAGCAGCACCAGGGGGCCGGACACTGAAGCTTTCTTT. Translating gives CASSTRGPDTEAFF.